Sequencing of this TCR beta chain was carried out in a study of radiotherapy plus CTLA-4 blockade in lung cancer (dated by TCRdb to the late 2010s). For the study in its entirety: Objective responses occurred in roughly 19% of enrolled patients, and 30% to 35% achieved disease control.

The study evaluated CTLA-4 blockade (ipilimumab) given together with focal radiation therapy in patients who had chemo-refractory metastatic non-small-cell lung cancer. In its sample, this clone was seen once. No cognate antigen has been identified for it. Nothing much larger sits one base from this clone, and base qualities are not available. Library preparation used the immunoSEQ multiplex PCR assay. TCRdb took this table from immuneACCESS and kept in-frame rearrangements with V and J called. Such tables lack part of the clones; where checked against another copy, unresolved V genes explain under half of the gap, and the rest is unexplained. This sample has about 86,000 clones in its table, and 80% to 85% of those were observed once. 0.75% to 0.95% of the sample is held by the ten biggest clonotypes. Beyond this particular receptor, the publication reports: After treatment with radiotherapy and ipilimumab, TCR clones that came from tumors expanded in the peripheral blood. Early dynamic changes in blood T cell clones, together with increased serum interferon-beta after radiation, were reported as the strongest predictors of response.

Reading from cysteine to phenylalanine, the CDR3 counts 11 amino acids. Of all the DNA, just the CDR3 is kept, 33 bases in frame from base 1. CDR1 and CDR2 (GTSNPN, SVGIG) derive from the germline V gene (reference sequence). V is shortened by 1 base, J by 7 bases, and the region joining them spans 7 bases. The sequences come from peripheral blood, collected from a patient treated with radiotherapy plus ipilimumab. The V gene is TRBV30 and the J gene is TRBJ1-1, and the D gene may be TRBD1, 5 bases matching. The receptor was isolated from a human donor with non-small cell lung cancer who had stable disease on radiotherapy plus ipilimumab. The CDR3 here reads CAWSGRGEAFF. DNA sequence: TGTGCCTGGAGTGGAAGGGGTGAAGCTTTCTTT.